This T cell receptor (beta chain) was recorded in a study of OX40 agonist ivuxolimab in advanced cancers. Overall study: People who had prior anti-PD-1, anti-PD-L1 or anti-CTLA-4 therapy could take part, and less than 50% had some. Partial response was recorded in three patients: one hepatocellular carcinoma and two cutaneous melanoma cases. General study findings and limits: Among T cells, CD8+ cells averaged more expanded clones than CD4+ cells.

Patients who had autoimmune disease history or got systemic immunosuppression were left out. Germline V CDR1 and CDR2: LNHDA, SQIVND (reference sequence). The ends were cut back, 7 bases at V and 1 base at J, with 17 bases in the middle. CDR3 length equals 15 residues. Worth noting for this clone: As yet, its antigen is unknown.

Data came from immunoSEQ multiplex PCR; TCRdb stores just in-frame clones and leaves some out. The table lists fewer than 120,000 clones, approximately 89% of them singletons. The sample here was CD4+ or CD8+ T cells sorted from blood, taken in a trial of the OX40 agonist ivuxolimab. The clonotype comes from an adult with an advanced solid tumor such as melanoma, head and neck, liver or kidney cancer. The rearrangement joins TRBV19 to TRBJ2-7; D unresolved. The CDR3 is CASTLNSLLSYEQYF. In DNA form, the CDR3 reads TGTGCCAGTACCTTAAACTCGCTATTATCCTACGAGCAGTACTTC.